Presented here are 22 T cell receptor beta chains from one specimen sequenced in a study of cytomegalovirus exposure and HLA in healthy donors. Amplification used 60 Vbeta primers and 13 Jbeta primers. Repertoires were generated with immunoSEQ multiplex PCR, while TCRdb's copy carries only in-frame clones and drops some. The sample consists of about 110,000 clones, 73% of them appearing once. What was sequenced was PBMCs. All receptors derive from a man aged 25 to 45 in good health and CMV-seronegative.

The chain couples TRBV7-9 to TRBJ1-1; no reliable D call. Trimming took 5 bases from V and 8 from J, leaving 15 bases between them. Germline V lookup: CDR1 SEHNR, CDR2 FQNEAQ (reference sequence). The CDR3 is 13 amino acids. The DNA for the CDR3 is TGTGCCAGCAGCGCCTGGATAGCTTACGAAGCTTTCTTT. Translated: CASSAWIAYEAFF.

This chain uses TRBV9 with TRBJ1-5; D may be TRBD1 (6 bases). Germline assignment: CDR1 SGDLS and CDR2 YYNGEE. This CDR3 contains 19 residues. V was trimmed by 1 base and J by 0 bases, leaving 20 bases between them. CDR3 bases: TGTGCCAGCAGCGTACCTCCGCATAGGGGGTGGAATAGCAATCAGCCCCAGCATTTT. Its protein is CASSVPPHRGWNSNQPQHF.

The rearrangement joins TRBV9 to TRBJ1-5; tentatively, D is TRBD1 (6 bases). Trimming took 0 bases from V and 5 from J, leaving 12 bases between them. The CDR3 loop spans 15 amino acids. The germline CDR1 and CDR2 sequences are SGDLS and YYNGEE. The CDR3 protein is CASSVGWQGHQPQHF. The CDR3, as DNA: TGTGCCAGCAGCGTAGGGTGGCAGGGGCATCAGCCCCAGCATTTT. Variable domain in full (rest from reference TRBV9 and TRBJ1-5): DSGVTQTPKHLITATGQRVTLRCSPRSGDLSVYWYQQSLDQGLQFLIQYYNGEERAKGNILERFSAQQFPDLHSELNLSSLELGDSALYFCASSVGWQGHQPQHFGDGTRLSIL.

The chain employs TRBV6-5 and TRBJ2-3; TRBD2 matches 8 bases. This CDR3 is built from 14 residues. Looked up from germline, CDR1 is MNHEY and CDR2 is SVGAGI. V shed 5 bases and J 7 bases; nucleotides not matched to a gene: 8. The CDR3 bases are TGTGCCAGCAGTGAACTGGTAGCGGGGCATACGCAGTATTTT. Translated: CASSELVAGHTQYF.

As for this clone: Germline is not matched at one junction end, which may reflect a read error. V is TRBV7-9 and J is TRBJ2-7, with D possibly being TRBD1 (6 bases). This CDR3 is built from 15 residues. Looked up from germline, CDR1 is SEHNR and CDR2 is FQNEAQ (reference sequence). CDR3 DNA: TGTTCCAGCAGCTCGAGAGCAGGGGCCCGTGGCGAGCAGTACTTC. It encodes CSSSSRAGARGEQYF.

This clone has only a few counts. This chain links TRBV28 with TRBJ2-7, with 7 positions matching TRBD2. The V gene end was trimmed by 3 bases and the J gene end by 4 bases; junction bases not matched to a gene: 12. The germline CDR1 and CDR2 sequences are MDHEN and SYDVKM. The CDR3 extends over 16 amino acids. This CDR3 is CASSFPNGGREYEQYF. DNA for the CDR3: TGTGCCAGCAGTTTTCCCAACGGCGGGAGAGAGTACGAGCAGTACTTC.

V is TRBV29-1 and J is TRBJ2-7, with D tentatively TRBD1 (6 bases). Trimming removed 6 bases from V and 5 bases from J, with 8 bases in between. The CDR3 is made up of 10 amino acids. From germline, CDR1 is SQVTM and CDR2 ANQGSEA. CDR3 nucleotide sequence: TGCAGCGTGGGGGCGAACGAGCAGTACTTC. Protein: CSVGANEQYF.

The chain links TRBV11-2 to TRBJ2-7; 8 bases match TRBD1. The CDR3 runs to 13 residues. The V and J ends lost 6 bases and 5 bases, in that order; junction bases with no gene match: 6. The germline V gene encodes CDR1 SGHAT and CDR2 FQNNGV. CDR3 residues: CASRRQGINEQYF. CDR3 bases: TGTGCCAGCAGGCGACAGGGGATCAACGAGCAGTACTTC.

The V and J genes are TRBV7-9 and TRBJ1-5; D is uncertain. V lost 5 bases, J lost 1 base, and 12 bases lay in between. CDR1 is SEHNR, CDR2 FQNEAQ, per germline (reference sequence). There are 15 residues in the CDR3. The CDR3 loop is CASSKDELSNQPQHF. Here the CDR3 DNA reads TGTGCCAGCAGCAAAGATGAGCTGAGCAATCAGCCCCAGCATTTT.

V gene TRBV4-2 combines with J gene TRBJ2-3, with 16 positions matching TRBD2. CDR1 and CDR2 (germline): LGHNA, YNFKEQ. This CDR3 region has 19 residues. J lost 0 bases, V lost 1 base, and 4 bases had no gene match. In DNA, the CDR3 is TGTGCCAGCAGCCAAGTTACGGGACTAGCGGGGGGGAGCACAGATACGCAGTATTTT. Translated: CASSQVTGLAGGSTDTQYF.

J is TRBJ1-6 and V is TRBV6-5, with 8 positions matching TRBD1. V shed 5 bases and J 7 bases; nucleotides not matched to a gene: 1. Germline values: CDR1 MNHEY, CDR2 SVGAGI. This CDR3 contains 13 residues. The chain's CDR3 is CASSGDRNSPLHF. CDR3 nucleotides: TGTGCCAGCAGTGGGGACAGGAATTCACCCCTCCACTTT.

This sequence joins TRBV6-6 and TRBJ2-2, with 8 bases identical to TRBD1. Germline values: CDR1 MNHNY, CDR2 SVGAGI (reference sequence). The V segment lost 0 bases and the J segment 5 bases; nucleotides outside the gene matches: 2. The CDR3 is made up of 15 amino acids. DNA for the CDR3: TGTGCCAGCAGTTACTCAGGGACAGGTACCGGGGAGCTGTTTTTT. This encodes CASSYSGTGTGELFF.

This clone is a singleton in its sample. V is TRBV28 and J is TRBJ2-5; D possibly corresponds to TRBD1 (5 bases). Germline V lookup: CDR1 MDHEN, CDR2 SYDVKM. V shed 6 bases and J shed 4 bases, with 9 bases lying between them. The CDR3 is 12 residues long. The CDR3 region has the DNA TGTGCCAGCAGCAACAGGTTAGAGACCCAGTACTTC. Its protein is CASSNRLETQYF.

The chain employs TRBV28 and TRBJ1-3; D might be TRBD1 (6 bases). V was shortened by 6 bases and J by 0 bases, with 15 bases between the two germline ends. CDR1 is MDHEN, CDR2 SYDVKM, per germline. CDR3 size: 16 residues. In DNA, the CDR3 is TGTGCCAGCAGCACAGGACAGACAATCTCTGGAAACACCATATATTTT. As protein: CASSTGQTISGNTIYF.

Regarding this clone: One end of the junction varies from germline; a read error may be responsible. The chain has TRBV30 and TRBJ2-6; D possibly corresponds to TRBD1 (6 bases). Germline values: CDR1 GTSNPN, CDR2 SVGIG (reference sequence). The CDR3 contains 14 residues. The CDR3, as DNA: TGTGCCTGGAGTTGGACAGCTGGGACCAACGTCCTGACTTTC. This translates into CAWSWTAGTNVLTF.

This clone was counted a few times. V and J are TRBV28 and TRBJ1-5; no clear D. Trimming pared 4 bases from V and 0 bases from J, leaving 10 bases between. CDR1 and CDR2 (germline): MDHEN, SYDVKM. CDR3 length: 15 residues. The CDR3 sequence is CASSSPAGSNQPQHF. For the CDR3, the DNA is TGTGCCAGCAGTTCCCCCGCGGGTAGCAATCAGCCCCAGCATTTT.

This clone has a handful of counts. This CDR3 reads CASSVGEGGGTDTQYF. The CDR3 nucleotides are TGTGCCAGCAGCGTTGGCGAAGGTGGAGGCACAGATACGCAGTATTTT. The genes are TRBV5-5 and TRBJ2-3; the D is unclear. The CDR3 has 16 amino acids. Germline V gives CDR1 SGHKS, CDR2 YYEKEE (reference sequence). V was shortened by 4 bases and J by 1 base, with 16 bases between the two germline ends. Variable domain in full (rest from reference TRBV5-5 and TRBJ2-3): DAGVTQSPTHLIKTRGQQVTLRCSPISGHKSVSWYQQVLGQGPQFIFQYYEKEERGRGNFPDRFSARQFPNYSSELNVNALLLGDSALYLCASSVGEGGGTDTQYFGPGTRLTVL.

The CDR3 nucleotides read TGTGCCAGCAGTTACTCCAGGGATGATGGCTACACCTTC. As protein: CASSYSRDDGYTF. The V and J genes are TRBV6-5 and TRBJ1-2, with D tentatively TRBD1 (5 bases). The CDR3 consists of 13 residues. The V end was cut by 0 bases, the J end by 6 bases, with 8 bases between. CDR1 MNHEY and CDR2 SVGAGI come from the germline V gene.

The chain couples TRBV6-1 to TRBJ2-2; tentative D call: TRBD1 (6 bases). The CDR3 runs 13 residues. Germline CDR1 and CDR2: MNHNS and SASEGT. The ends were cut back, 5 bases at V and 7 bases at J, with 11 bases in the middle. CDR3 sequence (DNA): TGTGCCAGCAGTTGGACAGCGGTCGGGGAGCTGTTTTTT. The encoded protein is CASSWTAVGELFF.

CDR3 bases: TGCAGCGTTGATTGGTTCAGTGAGACCCAGTACTTC. Protein: CSVDWFSETQYF. This rearrangement joins TRBV29-1 to TRBJ2-5; D remains ambiguous. The ends were cut back, 3 bases at V and 5 bases at J, with 10 bases in the middle. Germline V gene sequence: CDR1 SQVTM, CDR2 ANQGSEA. CDR3 length: 12 residues.

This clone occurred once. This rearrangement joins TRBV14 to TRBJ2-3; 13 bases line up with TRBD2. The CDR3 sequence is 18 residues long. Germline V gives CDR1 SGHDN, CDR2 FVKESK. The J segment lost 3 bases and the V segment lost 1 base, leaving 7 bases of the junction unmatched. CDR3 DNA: TGTGCCAGCAGCCAAGGGGTTTGGACTAGCGGGAGTACAGATACGCAGTATTTT. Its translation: CASSQGVWTSGSTDTQYF.

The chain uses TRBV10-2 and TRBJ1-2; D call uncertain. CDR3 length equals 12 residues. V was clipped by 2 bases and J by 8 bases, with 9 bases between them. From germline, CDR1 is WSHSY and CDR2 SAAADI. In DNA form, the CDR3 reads TGCGCCAGCAGTGAGGGGAGCTACGGCTACACCTTC. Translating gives CASSEGSYGYTF.